This passage covers 32 T cell receptor beta chains from one sample sequenced in a study of PD-1 blockade in classical Hodgkin lymphoma. Time point in this sample: cycle 4 day 1 (C4D1), after less than 7 weeks of nivolumab. Relapse after autologous stem cell transplantation occurred in every patient, and brentuximab vedotin exposure varied. Some clones are missing from TCRdb's copy, which holds only in-frame ones; the method was immunoSEQ multiplex PCR. The repertoire includes around 93,000 clones, roughly 73% of them detected once, and 9.4% sits in the top ten. The input for sequencing was peripheral blood mononuclear cells (PBMCs), taken before the fourth cycle of nivolumab. The receptors stem from a human donor with classical Hodgkin lymphoma.

This clone was observed a single time. This chain connects TRBV18 to TRBJ2-2, with TRBD2 matching 7 bases. The trim removed 3 bases at V and 1 base at J, leaving 5 bases unmatched. The CDR3 consists of 16 residues. Per the germline V gene, CDR1 is KGHSH and CDR2 is LQKENI. CDR3 loop: CASSPNLAENTGELFF. CDR3 bases: TGTGCCAGCTCACCGAACCTAGCGGAGAACACCGGGGAGCTGTTTTTT.

J is TRBJ2-5 and V is TRBV9; 8 nucleotides align to TRBD1. There are 15 residues in the CDR3. The ends lost 2 bases at V and 2 bases at J; junction bases unmatched: 5. CDR1 and CDR2 from the germline V gene are SGDLS and YYNGEE. CDR3 nucleotide sequence: TGTGCCAGCAGCGTCGGGACAGGAGAGCAAGAGACCCAGTACTTC. It is translated as CASSVGTGEQETQYF.

The chain is built from TRBV6-5 and TRBJ2-7, with 7 bases matching TRBD1. The CDR3 totals 14 residues. Germline values: CDR1 MNHEY, CDR2 SVGAGI. With V trimmed by 0 bases and J by 6 bases, 5 bases remained unmatched. The CDR3 reads CASSYSNRGPEQYF. CDR3 bases: TGTGCCAGCAGTTACTCGAACAGGGGACCCGAGCAGTACTTC.

The chain employs TRBV9 and TRBJ2-2; D perhaps matches TRBD2 (5 bases). Trimming removed 3 bases at V and 4 bases at J, with 13 bases between. The CDR3 has 15 residues. Germline CDR1 reads SGDLS; CDR2 reads YYNGEE. CDR3 residues: CASSALTGSTGELFF. CDR3 coding DNA: TGTGCCAGCAGCGCTCTGACGGGGTCCACCGGGGAGCTGTTTTTT.

The chain couples TRBV5-6 to TRBJ2-2, with 8 bases fitting TRBD1. The CDR3 covers 15 residues. V dropped 3 bases and J dropped 1; count of bases not matched to a gene: 2. The germline V gene has CDR1 SGHDT and CDR2 YYEEEE. The CDR3 is CASSWGTGNTGELFF. The CDR3 bases are TGTGCCAGCAGCTGGGGGACAGGGAACACCGGGGAGCTGTTTTTT.

The gene calls are TRBV7-2 and TRBJ2-7; D may match TRBD1 or TRBD2 (5 bases each). The CDR3 extends over 15 amino acids. Deletions cut 5 bases from V and 0 bases from J, with 14 bases between. The germline gives CDR1 SGHTA, CDR2 FQGNSA. In DNA, the CDR3 is TGTGCCAGCAGCCTATGGGACCGGAGCTCCTACGAGCAGTACTTC. This codes for CASSLWDRSSYEQYF.

Here the CDR3 DNA reads TGTGCCAGCTCACCATTTATAGATACGCAGTATTTT. Translated: CASSPFIDTQYF. This sequence joins TRBV18 and TRBJ2-3, with D hard to call. The V and J ends lost 2 bases and 5 bases respectively, with 5 bases between them. In germline, CDR1 is KGHSH, CDR2 LQKENI. The CDR3 is made up of 12 amino acids.

This clone was observed a few times. This chain links TRBV7-3 with TRBJ2-1, with a possible D match to TRBD2 (6 bases). This CDR3 is built from 16 residues. Trimming pared 0 bases from V and 9 bases from J, leaving 18 bases between. Per germline, CDR1 SGHTA and CDR2 FQGTGA. In DNA form, the CDR3 reads TGTGCCAGCAGCTTAACGAGACTAGGAGGTAGGGGTGAGCAGTTCTTC. This codes for CASSLTRLGGRGEQFF.

Only one count was recorded for this clone. The genes are TRBV14 and TRBJ2-7; possible D gene TRBD1, 6 bases. The CDR3 totals 14 residues. V lost 3 bases, J lost 1 base, and 10 bases lay in between. CDR1 SGHDN and CDR2 FVKESK come from the germline V gene. CDR3 in amino acids: CASSHGRGSYEQYF. Here the CDR3 DNA reads TGTGCCAGCAGCCACGGCAGGGGTTCCTACGAGCAGTACTTC.

This clone was found once. The chain recombines TRBV5-4 with TRBJ1-1; D is undetermined. The germline CDR1 and CDR2 sequences are SGHNT and YYREEE (reference sequence). The CDR3 has 12 amino acids. V lost 2 bases and J lost 6, with 8 bases in between. The CDR3 protein is CASSFPGSEAFF. CDR3 bases: TGTGCCAGCAGCTTCCCGGGCTCTGAAGCTTTCTTT.

The chain carries TRBV27 and TRBJ1-5; D call uncertain. The CDR3 has 14 amino acids. CDR1 is MNHEY and CDR2 is SMNVEV in the germline V gene (reference sequence). Trimming cost V 4 bases and J 6 bases, with 13 bases left between them. The CDR3 DNA reads TGTGCCAGCAGTTCGACTGGTCTGGGTCAGCCCCAGCATTTT. Its protein product is CASSSTGLGQPQHF.

The chain combines TRBV5-8 with TRBJ2-1; TRBD2 matches 7 bases. The CDR3 sequence is 13 residues long. V lost 7 bases and J lost 9; bases outside the gene matches: 10. CDR1 and CDR2 (germline): SGHTS, YDEGEE. This CDR3 is CASSGGRASEQFF. CDR3 sequence (DNA): TGTGCCAGCTCTGGGGGGAGGGCCTCTGAGCAGTTCTTC.

The chain employs TRBV7-6 and TRBJ2-2; a weak D match, TRBD1 (6 bases). CDR1 and CDR2 from the germline V gene are SGHVS and FNYEAQ. V dropped 1 base and J dropped 0 bases, with 6 bases sitting between them. There are 15 residues in the CDR3. Here the CDR3 DNA reads TGTGCCAGCAGCTTAGGGACAGCGAACACCGGGGAGCTGTTTTTT. It is translated as CASSLGTANTGELFF.

The chain carries TRBV11-3 and TRBJ1-1; the D gene is possibly TRBD1 (5 bases). The CDR3 sequence is 13 residues long. Germline CDR1 is SGHNT and CDR2 is YENEEA. Trimming shortened V by 5 bases and J by 2 bases, and 9 bases separated the two germline ends. The CDR3 sequence is CASSRDRNTEAFF. DNA of the CDR3: TGTGCCAGCAGCCGAGACAGAAACACTGAAGCTTTCTTT.

The rearrangement joins TRBV6-5 to TRBJ2-1; no clear D gene. Germline-derived CDR1 and CDR2 are MNHEY and SVGAGI. This CDR3 region has 15 residues. Trimming removed 4 bases at V and 3 bases at J, with 13 bases between. For the CDR3, the DNA is TGTGCCAGCAGTTCAGTAGAGGCAGACTACAATGAGCAGTTCTTC. Protein: CASSSVEADYNEQFF.

The chain combines TRBV10-3 with TRBJ1-5; D remains unclear. With 5 bases removed from V and 6 bases from J, the gap between germline ends came to 14 bases. The CDR3 runs to 14 residues. Germline V CDR1 and CDR2: ENHRY, SYGVKD. CDR3 in amino acids: CAISPGSSIQPQHF. The CDR3 DNA follows: TGTGCCATCAGTCCCGGCAGTTCAATTCAGCCCCAGCATTTT.

The chain links TRBV7-9 to TRBJ1-2, with TRBD1 as a possible D gene (5 bases). V shed 4 bases and J shed 6 bases, with 18 bases lying between them. The CDR3 is 15 amino acids. In germline, CDR1 is SEHNR, CDR2 FQNEAQ (reference sequence). The CDR3 sequence: CASSSPRGEFHGYTF. In DNA, the CDR3 is TGTGCCAGCAGCTCCCCGCGAGGGGAATTCCATGGCTACACCTTC.

The rearrangement uses TRBV6-6 and TRBJ2-1; D remains unclear. V lost 8 bases to trimming and J lost 12 bases, with 23 bases between them. Germline V lookup: CDR1 MNHNY, CDR2 SVGAGI (reference sequence). This CDR3 has 14 amino acids. CDR3 in DNA: TGTGCCAGCCTCTCCATAACGGGCACAATTGGGCAGTTCTTC. Residues: CASLSITGTIGQFF.

This clone was observed once. The genes are TRBV6-5 and TRBJ2-3; D is unclear. The V end lost 5 bases, the J end lost 6 bases, and 15 bases lay between the germline ends. CDR1 and CDR2 from the germline V gene are MNHEY and SVGAGI. This CDR3 comprises 14 residues. The CDR3 region is CASSPDTLFDTQYF. CDR3 DNA: TGTGCCAGCAGTCCAGATACCCTTTTTGATACGCAGTATTTT.

The gene calls are TRBV11-3 and TRBJ2-1; 12 nucleotides match TRBD2. This CDR3 region has 16 residues. The V gene end was trimmed by 5 bases and the J gene end by 9 bases; junction bases not matched to a gene: 11. The germline CDR1 and CDR2 sequences are SGHNT and YENEEA. CDR3 coding DNA: TGTGCCAGCAGCCGAATCCTAGCGGGAGGGCGGGGTGAGCAGTTCTTC. It translates to CASSRILAGGRGEQFF.

This clone was counted many times. The chain carries TRBV6-5 and TRBJ1-1, with TRBD1 matching over 7 bases. The V gene end was trimmed by 6 bases and the J gene end by 0 bases; junction bases not matched to a gene: 7. The CDR3 contains 15 residues. Germline V gives CDR1 MNHEY, CDR2 SVGAGI. Written as DNA, the CDR3 is TGTGCCAGCAGGGGACAGCCTCTCTTGAACACTGAAGCTTTCTTT. Translation gives CASRGQPLLNTEAFF.

This chain joins TRBV19 and TRBJ1-3; the D is unclear. The CDR3 length is 15 residues. V was pared by 5 bases and J by 0 bases, with 11 bases between. Germline-derived CDR1 and CDR2 are LNHDA and SQIVND (reference sequence). The CDR3 loop reads CASSFGENSGNTIYF. The CDR3 nucleotides are TGTGCCAGTAGTTTCGGGGAGAACTCTGGAAACACCATATATTTT.

The chain employs TRBV23-1 and TRBJ2-2; either TRBD1 or TRBD2 may supply D (5 bases each). TRBV23-1 is designated an ORF whose function remains uncertain. V lost 0 bases, J lost 7 bases, and 15 bases lay in between. CDR3 length equals 16 residues. The CDR3 nucleotides are TGCGCCAGCAGTCAATCGCAGGGAGAGGGAAACGGGGAGCTGTTTTTT. Its protein product is CASSQSQGEGNGELFF.

This clone came up a few times. The chain links TRBV7-3 to TRBJ1-2; no firm D call. This CDR3 spans 12 amino acids. Per germline, CDR1 SGHTA and CDR2 FQGTGA. The CDR3 region has the DNA TGTGCTCGGGGTGCGGGGATGGGAGGCTACACCTTC. Its translation: CARGAGMGGYTF.

The genes are TRBV28 and TRBJ1-5, with D unclear. This CDR3 has 13 amino acids. V gave up 6 bases and J gave up 3 bases, with 9 bases separating them. Germline values: CDR1 MDHEN, CDR2 SYDVKM. The CDR3 region has the DNA TGTGCCAGCAGGGTCTGGTCCAATCAGCCCCAGCATTTT. It is translated as CASRVWSNQPQHF.

The gene calls are TRBV13 and TRBJ2-7; D is unclear. The V gene lost 3 bases and the J gene lost 2 bases, with 8 bases spanning the gap. This CDR3 region has 13 residues. CDR1 PRHDT and CDR2 FYEKMQ come from the germline V gene (reference sequence). Here the CDR3 DNA reads TGTGCCAGCAGCTTGACGGTGACCTACGAGCAGTACTTC. Its protein is CASSLTVTYEQYF.

The V call is TRBV6-5, the J call TRBJ1-5; 9 bases fit TRBD1. With 5 bases clipped from V and 6 bases from J, the junction kept 5 bases outside the gene matches. This CDR3 spans 14 amino acids. Germline V gene lookup returns CDR1 MNHEY and CDR2 SVGAGI. The CDR3 loop is CASSRDRASQPQHF. Written as DNA, the CDR3 is TGTGCCAGCAGTCGGGACAGGGCGAGTCAGCCCCAGCATTTT.

This sequence joins TRBV4-3 and TRBJ1-2; D remains unclear. CDR1 is LGHNA and CDR2 is YSLEER in the germline V gene. The V and J ends lost 1 base and 4 bases respectively, with 10 bases between them. The CDR3 is made up of 14 amino acids. CDR3 protein: CASSQVIGGYGYTF. The CDR3 DNA reads TGCGCCAGCAGCCAAGTGATAGGAGGCTATGGCTACACCTTC.

The V call is TRBV10-3, the J call TRBJ2-3, with TRBD1 matching over 8 bases. This CDR3 contains 14 residues. The V and J ends lost 6 bases and 6 bases, in that order; junction bases with no gene match: 8. Germline CDR1 reads ENHRY; CDR2 reads SYGVKD. The chain's CDR3 is CAISKTGVGDTQYF. For the CDR3, the DNA is TGTGCCATCAGCAAGACAGGGGTAGGCGATACGCAGTATTTT.

The gene calls are TRBV15 and TRBJ2-5; D perhaps matches TRBD1 (5 bases). The CDR3 loop spans 15 amino acids. The V end was cut by 0 bases, the J end by 1 base, with 9 bases between. The germline gives CDR1 LNHNV, CDR2 YYDKDF (reference sequence). The CDR3: CATSRDSTGQETQYF. CDR3 DNA: TGTGCCACCAGCAGAGATTCTACAGGCCAAGAGACCCAGTACTTC.

V gene TRBV6-5 combines with J gene TRBJ1-1, with D unclear. CDR3 length equals 10 residues. Trimming pared 1 base from V and 9 bases from J, leaving 3 bases between. CDR1 is MNHEY and CDR2 is SVGAGI in the germline V gene. The CDR3 here is CASSYFKAFF. The CDR3 DNA reads as TGTGCCAGCAGTTACTTTAAAGCTTTCTTT.

This chain joins TRBV5-1 and TRBJ2-5, with 14 bases aligning to TRBD2. Trimming removed 0 bases from V and 0 bases from J; junction bases left unmatched: 7. The germline V gene encodes CDR1 SGHRS and CDR2 YFSETQ. The CDR3 runs 19 residues. CDR3 residues: CASSLAGTSGGEYQETQYF. The CDR3 nucleotides read TGCGCCAGCAGCTTGGCCGGGACTAGCGGGGGAGAGTACCAAGAGACCCAGTACTTC.